A single sample is the source of the 12 T cell receptor beta chains below, sequenced in a study of vaccination effects on CD4 cells after COVID-19. Expansion of antigen-specific CD4+ T cells with viral peptide pools was carried out by the ViraFEST assay before sequencing. Scientists isolated CD4+ T cells after a roughly 10-day culture period ended. Each participant received a vaccine that was either BNT162b2 or mRNA-1273, given as two doses. Clones were read by immunoSEQ multiplex PCR, and TCRdb kept only the in-frame ones, dropping some. In the table there are tens of thousands of clones, over 60% of which are singletons. Their antigens remain unidentified. This sample comprised CD4+ T cells from PBMCs cultured with HCoV-NL63 spike peptides, obtained after COVID-19 vaccination. The receptors were sampled from a human donor who received a COVID-19 vaccine.

The chain couples TRBV7-7 to TRBJ2-2; 8 nucleotides agree with TRBD2. The CDR3 runs 16 residues. Germline trimming cut 3 bases from V and 2 bases from J; bases unmatched to any gene: 5. Germline CDR1 is SSHAT and CDR2 is FNYEAQ (reference sequence). CDR3 nucleotides: TGTGCCAGCAGCTTTAGTACTAGCGGAAACACCGGGGAGCTGTTTTTT. This gives the protein CASSFSTSGNTGELFF.

The chain links TRBV7-6 to TRBJ1-5; no clear D. Trimming left V 1 base short and J 4 bases short, with 5 bases between. Per germline, CDR1 SGHVS and CDR2 FNYEAQ. The CDR3 is 13 residues long. The CDR3 protein is CASSLGENQPQHF. The CDR3 DNA reads TGTGCCAGCAGCTTAGGGGAGAATCAGCCCCAGCATTTT.

V is TRBV18 and J is TRBJ2-2; D is perhaps TRBD1 (6 bases). Between the trimmed V and J ends, which lost 6 bases and 0 bases, there was a span of 17 bases. Germline V gene data show CDR1 as KGHSH and CDR2 as LQKENI. The CDR3 loop spans 17 amino acids. As DNA, the CDR3 is TGTGCCAGCTCGCTACTCTCAGAGGGGGCGAACACCGGGGAGCTGTTTTTT. Amino acids: CASSLLSEGANTGELFF.

The chain has TRBV6-5 and TRBJ1-2; D is undetermined. V lost 0 bases to trimming and J lost 8 bases, with 16 bases between them. Per the germline V gene, CDR1 is MNHEY and CDR2 is SVGAGI. The length of the CDR3 is 15 residues. This CDR3 is CASSYSLVQARGYTF. The CDR3 DNA reads as TGTGCCAGCAGTTACTCGTTGGTCCAGGCGAGGGGCTACACCTTC.

In its sample, this clone was seen a few times. V gene TRBV6-2 or TRBV6-3 combines with J gene TRBJ2-7; D gene uncertain. The CDR3 is made up of 13 amino acids. V lost 0 bases and J lost 0, with 3 bases in between. Per the germline V gene, CDR1 is MNHEY and CDR2 is SVGEGT. The CDR3 loop reads CASSYSTSYEQYF. As DNA, the CDR3 is TGTGCCAGCAGTTACTCGACCTCCTACGAGCAGTACTTC.

The chain joins TRBV5-4 to TRBJ1-4; perhaps TRBD1 as D (6 bases). Germline V gives CDR1 SGHNT, CDR2 YYREEE (reference sequence). The V end was cut by 2 bases, the J end by 3 bases, with 8 bases between. This CDR3 has 14 residues. The CDR3 spells CASSFEGANEKLFF. The DNA of the CDR3 is TGTGCCAGCAGCTTTGAGGGGGCTAATGAAAAACTGTTTTTT.

The chain recombines TRBV18 with TRBJ1-3; TRBD1 aligns across 7 bases. Germline V lookup: CDR1 KGHSH, CDR2 LQKENI. The V and J ends lost 3 bases and 4 bases, in that order; junction bases with no gene match: 3. CDR3 length: 14 amino acids. CDR3 nucleotide sequence: TGTGCCAGCTCACCTCCGGGACAGGGAAACACCATATATTTT. It encodes CASSPPGQGNTIYF.

This sequence joins TRBV3-1 (or the pseudogene TRBV3-2) and TRBJ2-3, with TRBD2 identical over 9 bases. The germline gives CDR1 LGHDT, CDR2 YNNKEL (reference sequence). Losses at the gene ends were 1 base for V and 2 bases for J; bases not matched to a gene: 1. This CDR3 spans 15 amino acids. CDR3: CASSQVAGATDTQYF. CDR3 DNA: TGTGCCAGCAGCCAAGTAGCGGGAGCCACAGATACGCAGTATTTT.

The chain joins TRBV9 to TRBJ2-7; D gene unclear. The length of the CDR3 is 12 residues. Trimming stripped 3 bases from V and 6 bases from J, with 10 bases between. Germline CDR1 is SGDLS and CDR2 is YYNGEE. CDR3 residues: CASSASGPEQYF. The DNA of the CDR3 is TGTGCCAGCAGCGCTTCCGGGCCCGAGCAGTACTTC.

The chain combines TRBV5-1 with TRBJ2-1; D tentatively reads TRBD1 or TRBD2 (5 bases each). CDR1 is SGHRS and CDR2 is YFSETQ in the germline V gene. The CDR3 covers 15 residues. Trimming left V 4 bases short and J 6 bases short, with 17 bases between. CDR3 protein: CASSTGPSRGNEQFF. The CDR3, as DNA: TGCGCCAGCAGCACGGGCCCATCGAGGGGCAATGAGCAGTTCTTC.

This sequence joins TRBV29-1 and TRBJ2-7; D call uncertain. V was shortened by 2 bases and J by 3 bases, with 8 bases between the two germline ends. This CDR3 has 12 amino acids. Germline CDR1 is SQVTM and CDR2 is ANQGSEA. Here the CDR3 DNA reads TGCAGCGTTGAATCTGGAAACTACGAGCAGTACTTC. Its translation is CSVESGNYEQYF.

This sequence joins TRBV6-1 and TRBJ2-7, with 13 bases matching TRBD2. V lost 3 bases to trimming and J lost 2 bases; unmatched junction nucleotides: 1. Germline V gene lookup returns CDR1 MNHNS and CDR2 SASEGT. The CDR3 has 15 residues. The CDR3 DNA follows: TGTGCCAGCAGTGAGGGACTAGCGGGGACCTACGAGCAGTACTTC. This gives the protein CASSEGLAGTYEQYF.